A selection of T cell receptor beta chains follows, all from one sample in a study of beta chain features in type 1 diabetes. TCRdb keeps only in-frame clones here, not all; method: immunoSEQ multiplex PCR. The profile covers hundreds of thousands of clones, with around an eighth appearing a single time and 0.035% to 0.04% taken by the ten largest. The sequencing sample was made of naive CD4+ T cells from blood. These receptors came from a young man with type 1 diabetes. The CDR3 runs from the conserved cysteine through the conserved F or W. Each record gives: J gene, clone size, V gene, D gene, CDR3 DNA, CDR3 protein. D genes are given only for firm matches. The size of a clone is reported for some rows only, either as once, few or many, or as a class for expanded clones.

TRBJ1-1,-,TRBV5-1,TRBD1,TGCGCCAGCAGCTTTAGTCCCCCCGGGACAGGGGGAGTAACTGAAGCTTTCTTT,CASSFSPPGTGGVTEAFF
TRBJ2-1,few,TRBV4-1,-,TGCGCCAGCAGCCAGGGCTGGAGCTCCTACAATGAGCAGTTCTTC,CASSQGWSSYNEQFF
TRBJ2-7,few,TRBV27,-,TGTGCCAGCAGTAACCATCCAAAGTACGAGCAGTACTTC,CASSNHPKYEQYF
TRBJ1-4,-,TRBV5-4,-,TGTGCCAGCAGCCGCGCTCCGACATCATCAGTTGAAAAACTGTTTTTT,CASSRAPTSSVEKLFF
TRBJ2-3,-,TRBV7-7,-,TGTGCTAGCAGCCGGGACCCCTCTCGGGATACGCAGTATTTT,CASSRDPSRDTQYF
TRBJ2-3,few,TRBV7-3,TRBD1,TGTGCCAGCAGCTGGACAGGGGAAGATACGCAGTATTTT,CASSWTGEDTQYF
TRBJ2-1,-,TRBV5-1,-,TGCGCCAGCAGCTTGGGACTAGTAAGCTCCTACAATGAGCAGTTCTTC,CASSLGLVSSYNEQFF
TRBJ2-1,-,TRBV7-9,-,TGTGCCAGCAGTTTTACAGGGAGCTCCTACAATGAGCAGTTCTTC,CASSFTGSSYNEQFF
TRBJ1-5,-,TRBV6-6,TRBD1,TGTGCCAGCAGTATTCAGGGGGTGGATCAGCCCCAGCATTTT,CASSIQGVDQPQHF
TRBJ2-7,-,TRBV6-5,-,TGTGCCAGCAGAAGGGACGGGTTGGGATCCTACGAGCAGTACTTC,CASRRDGLGSYEQYF
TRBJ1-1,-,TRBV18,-,TGTGCCAGCTCACCCCCCCATCCCGCTGAAGCTTTCTTT,CASSPPHPAEAFF
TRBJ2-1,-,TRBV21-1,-,TGTGCCAGCATCAAGCGGGAGGGCCCAAATGAGCAGTTCTTC,CASIKREGPNEQFF
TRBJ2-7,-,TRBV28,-,TGTGCCAGCAGCCGATACCTCTACGAGCAGTACTTC,CASSRYLYEQYF
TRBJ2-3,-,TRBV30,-,TGTGCCTGGGATAGCATGGGGGGAGATACGCAGTATTTT,CAWDSMGGDTQYF
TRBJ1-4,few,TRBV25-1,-,TGTGCCAGCAGTGAAGCAGGACGGTACGAAAAACTGTTTTTT,CASSEAGRYEKLFF
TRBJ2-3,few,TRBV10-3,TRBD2,TGTGCCATCAGTCCATGGACTAGCGGGAGAACAGATACGCAGTATTTT,CAISPWTSGRTDTQYF
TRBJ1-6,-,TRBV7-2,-,TGTGCCAGCAGCTTAGAGGCAGGTTATAATTCACCCCTCCACTTT,CASSLEAGYNSPLHF
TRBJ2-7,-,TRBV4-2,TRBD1,TGTGCCAGCAGCCAAGTAAATCGGACAGGGACCTCCTACGAGCAGTACTTC,CASSQVNRTGTSYEQYF
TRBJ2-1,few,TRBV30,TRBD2,TGTGCCTGGGTGAAAGCGGGGGCCTACAATGAGCAGTTCTTC,CAWVKAGAYNEQFF
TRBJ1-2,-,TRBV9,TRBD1,TGTGCCAGCAGCGTAGAGGACAGGGCCATCTATGGCTACACCTTC,CASSVEDRAIYGYTF
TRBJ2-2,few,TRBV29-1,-,TGCAGCGTCGAGAATAGCGGGGAGCTGTTTTTT,CSVENSGELFF
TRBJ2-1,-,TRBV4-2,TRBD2,TGTGCCAGCAGCCGCCCTAGCGGGGGGGCCTCCCACAATGAGCAGTTCTTC,CASSRPSGGASHNEQFF
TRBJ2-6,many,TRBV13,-,TGTGCCAGCAGCAAGGCGTCTGGGGCCAACGTCCTGACTTTC,CASSKASGANVLTF
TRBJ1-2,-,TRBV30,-,TGTGCCTGGAGGGGACCTAGCCGGGAGAACTATGGCTACACCTTC,CAWRGPSRENYGYTF
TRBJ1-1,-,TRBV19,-,TGTGCCAGTACCTTACTACAGGGAATTGGCACTGAAGCTTTCTTT,CASTLLQGIGTEAFF
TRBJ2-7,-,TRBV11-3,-,TGTGCCAGCCAAGGACAAACCTACGAGCAGTACTTC,CASQGQTYEQYF
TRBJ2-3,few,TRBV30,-,TGTGCCTGGAGTGTAAATATCGCGGATACGCAGTATTTT,CAWSVNIADTQYF